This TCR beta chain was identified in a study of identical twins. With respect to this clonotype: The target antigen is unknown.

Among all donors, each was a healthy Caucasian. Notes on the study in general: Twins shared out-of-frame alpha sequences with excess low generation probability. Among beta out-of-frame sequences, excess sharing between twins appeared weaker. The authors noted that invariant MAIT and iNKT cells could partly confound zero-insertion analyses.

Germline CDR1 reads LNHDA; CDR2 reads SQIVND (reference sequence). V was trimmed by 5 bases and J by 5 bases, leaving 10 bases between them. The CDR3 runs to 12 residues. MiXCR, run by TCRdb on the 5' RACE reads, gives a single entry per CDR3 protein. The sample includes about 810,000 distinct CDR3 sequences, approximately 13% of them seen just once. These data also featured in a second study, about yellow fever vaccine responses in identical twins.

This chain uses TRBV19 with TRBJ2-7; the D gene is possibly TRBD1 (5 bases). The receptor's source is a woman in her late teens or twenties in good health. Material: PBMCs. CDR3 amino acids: CASSRGHNEQYF. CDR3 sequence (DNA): TGTGCCAGTAGTCGAGGACACAACGAGCAGTACTTC.